The 8 T cell receptor beta chains in this list originate from one sample, sequenced in a study of T cell repertoires in cytomegalovirus infection (dated by TCRdb to the late 2010s). This specimen's treatment or condition label, per the study, means: in vitro stimulation with specific CMV peptide epitopes to enrich CMV-specific T cells. Which antigens these TCRs recognize remains unknown. The data were produced on an Illumina HiSeq 1500. TCRdb reworked the public reads: Q25 trimming with fastp, MiXCR clone assembly, productive beta chains retained. Each CDR3 protein appears once, grouped with its most common genes and DNA. This sample lists tens of thousands of distinct CDR3 sequences; 20% to 30% were detected once. The ten top clones hold 50% of the sample. The source was CD8+ T cells from cultured PBMCs, collected from culture after CMV antigen stimulation. The receptors originated from a human donor in good health (CMV status not recorded). Some clones in this sample may be carry-over from other donors' samples.

The chain combines TRBV27 with TRBJ1-5, with 8 bases matching TRBD1. Trimming removed 5 bases from V and 3 bases from J; junction bases left unmatched: 12. Germline lookup yields CDR1 MNHEY and CDR2 SMNVEV (reference sequence). CDR3 size: 17 residues. CDR3 in DNA: TGTGCCAGCAGTCTATATTGGACAGGGACAGCCAATCAGCCCCAGCATTTT. It specifies CASSLYWTGTANQPQHF.

This sequence joins TRBV10-2 and TRBJ2-7; 7 positions match TRBD2. V gave up 7 bases and J gave up 4 bases; unmatched junction bases: 4. Per the germline V gene, CDR1 is WSHSY and CDR2 is SAAADI. CDR3 length equals 12 residues. The CDR3 loop is CASTASGYEQYF. DNA for the CDR3: TGCGCCAGCACGGCTAGCGGTTACGAGCAGTACTTC.

The J gene is TRBJ2-7, the V gene TRBV7-3, with 8 bases lining up with TRBD2. Per the germline V gene, CDR1 is SGHTA and CDR2 is FQGTGA. Losses at the gene ends were 5 bases for V and 5 bases for J; bases not matched to a gene: 5. The CDR3 loop spans 13 amino acids. The CDR3 DNA follows: TGTGCCAGCAGCCCCGGGGGGGACAACGAGCAGTACTTC. It translates to CASSPGGDNEQYF.

The CDR3 bases are TGTGCCAGTAGTATAGTGTTTGGAGGCTTGGGCCGTGACGAGCAGTACTTC. It codes for CASSIVFGGLGRDEQYF. The rearrangement links TRBV19 to TRBJ2-7, with D maybe TRBD2 (5 bases). In germline, CDR1 is LNHDA, CDR2 SQIVND (reference sequence). The ends were cut back, 1 base at V and 5 bases at J, with 21 bases in the middle. The CDR3 spans 17 residues.

The gene calls are TRBV4-3 and TRBJ1-4; 9 nucleotides agree with TRBD1. The V segment lost 0 bases and the J segment 8 bases; nucleotides outside the gene matches: 10. CDR1 and CDR2 (germline): LGHNA, YSLEER. The CDR3 has 17 residues. CDR3 loop: CASSQDRTGQGSEKLFF. The CDR3 region has the DNA TGCGCCAGCAGCCAAGATCGGACGGGACAGGGCAGCGAAAAACTGTTTTTT.

This clonotype was seen ten or more times. This sequence joins TRBV4-1 and TRBJ2-7; 8 bases fit TRBD1. Unmatched junction bases numbered 7, after V lost 1 base and J lost 2 bases. The germline V gene encodes CDR1 MGHRA and CDR2 YSYEKL. This CDR3 has 16 amino acids. CDR3 sequence reads: CASSQVPGQEPYEQYF. The CDR3 DNA reads as TGCGCCAGCAGCCAAGTCCCGGGACAGGAGCCCTACGAGCAGTACTTC.

In this sample, this clonotype turned up a few times. The genes are TRBV19 and TRBJ2-3, with 7 bases that match TRBD1. CDR3 length: 14 residues. The J segment lost 2 bases and the V segment lost 8 bases, leaving 7 bases of the junction unmatched. Per germline, CDR1 LNHDA and CDR2 SQIVND (reference sequence). The CDR3 reads CASAQGPHTDTQYF. The CDR3 DNA sequence: TGTGCCAGTGCACAGGGGCCACACACAGATACGCAGTATTTT.

The V and J genes are TRBV6-5 and TRBJ2-7; 11 positions match TRBD1. V lost 2 bases, J lost 4 bases, and 1 base stayed unmatched. The CDR3 runs to 14 residues. The germline V gene encodes CDR1 MNHEY and CDR2 SVGAGI. In DNA form, the CDR3 reads TGTGCCAGCAGTTACGGACAGGGGGCATACGAGCAGTACTTC. Its protein is CASSYGQGAYEQYF.